This T cell receptor beta chain was sequenced in a study of radiation and T cells in renal cell carcinoma. Trimming stripped 3 bases from V and 1 base from J, with 8 bases between. From germline, CDR1 is SGHRS and CDR2 YFSETQ. There are 14 residues in the CDR3. This clone came up once. Time point of the sample: baseline pretreatment blood. Indicated treatment: 15 Gy SBRT to primary tumor, nephrectomy 4 weeks later. After SBRT, blood was collected at 2 and 4 weeks, plus baseline. TCRdb keeps only in-frame clones here, not all; method: immunoSEQ multiplex PCR. The repertoire holds about 88,000 clones, with 86% as singletons.

The TCR was taken from a man aged 50-59 years with renal cell carcinoma. Source: blood, taken from a patient whose treatment included radiotherapy and nephrectomy. V and J are TRBV5-1 and TRBJ2-1, with D maybe TRBD1 (6 bases). The CDR3 protein is CASSSGTSYNEQFF. The CDR3 nucleotides are TGCGCCAGCAGCTCCGGGACATCCTACAATGAGCAGTTCTTC. Full variable domain (outside the CDR3, taken from reference TRBV5-1 and TRBJ2-1): KAGVTQTPRYLIKTRGQQVTLSCSPISGHRSVSWYQQTPGQGLQFLFEYFSETQRNKGNFPGRFSGRQFSNSRSEMNVSTLELGDSALYLCASSSGTSYNEQFFGPGTRLTVL.